The source of this T cell receptor beta chain is a study of breast tumors, draining lymph nodes, adjacent tissues (dated by TCRdb to about 2016). As for the study more broadly: In breast cancer patients, the study compared the TCR beta repertoires of tumor, adjacent nontumor tissue and axillary lymph nodes. In human breast cancer, the study set out to assess how tumor, surrounding tissue and draining lymph node repertoires relate to one another and whether T cells might be exchanged between them. Results the study describes overall, beyond this receptor: The conclusion that tumor T cells originate in lymph nodes was framed as consistent with a hypothesis rather than directly demonstrated. Tumor and nontumor tissue repertoires were found to be significantly more similar in luminal-like than in basal-like breast cancer. A scenario in which most tumor T cells derive from the lymph node and then expand within tumor tissue was judged to be consistent with the data. T-cell repertoire diversity in tumors was found to be lower than in lymph nodes but higher than in nontumor tissue, and preferential V and J gene usage was observed.

Sequencer: Illumina HiSeq 2000. Multiplex PCR amplification was used to generate the TCR beta chain libraries. The amplified TCR beta chain products were analyzed by high-throughput sequencing. TCRdb reran the public reads through fastp at Q25 and MiXCR, keeping productive beta chains. Rows merge per CDR3 protein into single entries with the most common DNA and genes. Within this sample are 200,000 to 250,000 distinct CDR3 sequences, with 32% of them counted one time only. The ten largest make up around 1.5% of the sample. As to this clonotype: The antigen it recognizes is unknown. No qualities accompany the bases; no much larger clone lies one base away.

Per the germline V gene (reference sequence), DFQATT is the CDR1 and SNEGSKA is the CDR2. V and J lose 0 bases and 7 bases, and a span of 22 bases separates them. Taken from cysteine to phenylalanine, the CDR3 has 17 residues. The read is trimmed to its CDR3 DNA, 51 bases read in frame from base 1. The axillary draining lymph nodes of breast cancer patients were the source of the lymph node samples. The chain was built from TRBV20-1 and TRBJ1-5, with a tentative D gene TRBD1 over 5 matching bases. Sequencing used axillary lymph node tissue. This receptor was obtained from a female donor with breast cancer. Some clones in this sample may be carry-over from other donors' samples. Read as DNA, the sequence is TGCAGTGCTAGAGATCTCCGAGCGGGGACCTACGAGCAGCCCCAGCATTTT. It translates as CSARDLRAGTYEQPQHF.